The 9 T cell receptor beta chains listed next were all sequenced from one sample in a study of Ad26.COV2.S vaccination and SARS-CoV-2 variants. TCRdb keeps only in-frame clones here, not all; method: immunoSEQ multiplex PCR. The profile shows 300,000 to 400,000 clones, 70% to 90% of them singletons. Treatment specified: approximately 18 received Ad26.COV2.S at low or high dose, single or two shots; several received placebo; per-sample allocation not given. Samples were taken on day 63 after the first vaccine or placebo injection. The sequenced sample was peripheral blood, obtained in a trial of Ad26.COV2.S vaccine versus placebo. These receptors were collected from a person aged 18-65 years who received the Ad26.COV2.S COVID-19 vaccine or a placebo.

This clone was detected only once. The CDR3 DNA reads TGCGCCAGCAGCCAAGATCCCGCGGGAACTGAAGCTTTCTTT. It yields the protein CASSQDPAGTEAFF. This rearrangement joins TRBV4-1 to TRBJ1-1; D call uncertain. The germline V gene has CDR1 MGHRA and CDR2 YSYEKL. Trimming removed 0 bases from V and 5 bases from J, with 10 bases in between. This CDR3 has 14 amino acids.

This sequence joins TRBV7-2 and TRBJ2-7; TRBD2 might be the D (6 bases). V shed 5 bases and J shed 2 bases, with 19 bases lying between them. The germline V gene has CDR1 SGHTA and CDR2 FQGNSA. The CDR3 spans 16 residues. Here the CDR3 reads CASSPMAGNGAYEQYF. For the CDR3, the DNA is TGTGCCAGCAGCCCCATGGCGGGGAATGGGGCCTACGAGCAGTACTTC.

The chain has TRBV27 and TRBJ2-1, with 9 bases fitting TRBD2. With V trimmed by 5 bases and J by 0 bases, 2 bases remained unmatched. The germline gives CDR1 MNHEY, CDR2 SMNVEV (reference sequence). This CDR3 region has 15 residues. The DNA for the CDR3 is TGTGCCAGCAGTCTTAGCGGGAGCTCCTACAATGAGCAGTTCTTC. Its translation: CASSLSGSSYNEQFF.

The J gene is TRBJ2-7, the V gene TRBV4-1, with 13 bases matching TRBD2. The CDR3 runs to 16 residues. Germline CDR1 reads MGHRA; CDR2 reads YSYEKL. With 3 bases clipped from V and 2 bases from J, the junction kept 4 bases outside the gene matches. The CDR3 loop is CASSQRTSGGTYEQYF. As DNA, the CDR3 is TGCGCCAGCAGCCAGAGGACTAGCGGGGGCACCTACGAGCAGTACTTC.

The V and J genes are TRBV28 and TRBJ2-3, with TRBD2 identical over 7 bases. The CDR3 length is 14 residues. Per germline, CDR1 MDHEN and CDR2 SYDVKM. V lost 7 bases to trimming and J lost 0 bases; unmatched junction nucleotides: 4. The CDR3 DNA follows: TGTGCCAGCAACTCGGGGGGTAGCACAGATACGCAGTATTTT. It yields the protein CASNSGGSTDTQYF.

The rearrangement uses TRBV7-2 and TRBJ2-7, with D possibly matching TRBD2 (5 bases). CDR3 length: 14 amino acids. V lost 5 bases to trimming and J lost 0 bases, with 11 bases between them. Germline assignment: CDR1 SGHTA and CDR2 FQGNSA. This chain's CDR3 is CASSPEGSSYEQYF. The CDR3 coding sequence is TGTGCCAGCAGCCCCGAGGGCAGCTCCTACGAGCAGTACTTC.

V usage is TRBV11-2 and J usage is TRBJ2-1; 11 nucleotides agree with TRBD2. The V gene's germline CDR1 is SGHAT and CDR2 FQNNGV. The CDR3 loop spans 15 amino acids. V lost 5 bases, J lost 9 bases, and 9 bases stayed unmatched. DNA for the CDR3: TGTGCCAGCAGCCCGACTAGCGGGGTAGTTAGTGAGCAGTTCTTC. Its protein is CASSPTSGVVSEQFF.

This chain connects TRBV19 to TRBJ2-2, with 9 bases fitting TRBD1. Trimming cost V 6 bases and J 1 base; bases outside gene matches: 6. Looked up from germline, CDR1 is LNHDA and CDR2 is SQIVND (reference sequence). The CDR3 loop spans 16 amino acids. The CDR3 bases are TGTGCCAGTAGGGGACAGGGACAGCAGAACACCGGGGAGCTGTTTTTT. Residues: CASRGQGQQNTGELFF. Using reference TRBV19 and TRBJ2-2 for the parts outside the CDR3, the full variable domain is DGGITQSPKYLFRKEGQNVTLSCEQNLNHDAMYWYRQDPGQGLRLIYYSQIVNDFQKGDIAEGYSVSREKKESFPLTVTSAQKNPTAFYLCASRGQGQQNTGELFFGEGSRLTVL.

The chain carries TRBV2 and TRBJ2-3, with D unclear. Trimming cost V 6 bases and J 1 base, with 2 bases left between them. CDR3 size: 11 residues. The germline V gene encodes CDR1 SNHLY and CDR2 FYNNEI. The CDR3 sequence: CASRGTDTQYF. The CDR3 bases are TGTGCCAGCAGGGGCACAGATACGCAGTATTTT.